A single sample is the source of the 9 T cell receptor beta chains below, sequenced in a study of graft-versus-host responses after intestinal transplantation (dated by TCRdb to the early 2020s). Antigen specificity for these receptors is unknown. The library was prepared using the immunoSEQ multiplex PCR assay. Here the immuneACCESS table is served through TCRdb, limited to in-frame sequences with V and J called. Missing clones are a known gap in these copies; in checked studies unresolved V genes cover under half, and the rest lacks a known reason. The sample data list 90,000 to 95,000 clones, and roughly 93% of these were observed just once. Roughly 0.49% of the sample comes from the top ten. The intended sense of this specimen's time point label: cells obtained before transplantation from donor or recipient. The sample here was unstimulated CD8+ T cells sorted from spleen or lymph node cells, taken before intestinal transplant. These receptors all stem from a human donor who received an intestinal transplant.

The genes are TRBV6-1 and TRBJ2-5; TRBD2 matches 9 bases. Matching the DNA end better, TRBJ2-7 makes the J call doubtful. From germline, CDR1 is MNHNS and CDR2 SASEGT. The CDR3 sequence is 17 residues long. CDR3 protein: CASSDEAGGRISYEQYF. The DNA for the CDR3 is TGTGCCAGCAGTGACGAAGCGGGAGGTAGGATCTCCTACGAGCAGTACTTC.

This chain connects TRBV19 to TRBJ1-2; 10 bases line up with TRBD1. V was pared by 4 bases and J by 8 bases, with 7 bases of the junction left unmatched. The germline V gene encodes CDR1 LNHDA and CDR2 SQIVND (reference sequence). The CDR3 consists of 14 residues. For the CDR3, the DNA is TGTGCCAGTAGTACGGGACAGGGGTCAAGCGGCTACACCTTC. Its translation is CASSTGQGSSGYTF. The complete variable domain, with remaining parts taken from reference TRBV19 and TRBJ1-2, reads DGGITQSPKYLFRKEGQNVTLSCEQNLNHDAMYWYRQDPGQGLRLIYYSQIVNDFQKGDIAEGYSVSREKKESFPLTVTSAQKNPTAFYLCASSTGQGSSGYTFGSGTRLTVV.

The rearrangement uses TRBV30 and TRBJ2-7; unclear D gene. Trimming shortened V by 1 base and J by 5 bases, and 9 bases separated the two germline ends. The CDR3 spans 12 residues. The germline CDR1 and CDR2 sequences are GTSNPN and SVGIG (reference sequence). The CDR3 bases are TGTGCCTGGAGTGGCCGATCGGACGAGCAGTACTTC. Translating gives CAWSGRSDEQYF.

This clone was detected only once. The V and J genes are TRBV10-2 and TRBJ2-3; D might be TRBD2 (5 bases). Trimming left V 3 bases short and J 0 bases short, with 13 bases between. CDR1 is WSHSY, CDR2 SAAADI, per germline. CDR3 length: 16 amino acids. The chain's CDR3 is CASSDEGRISTDTQYF. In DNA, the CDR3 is TGCGCCAGCAGTGATGAGGGCCGAATTAGCACAGATACGCAGTATTTT.

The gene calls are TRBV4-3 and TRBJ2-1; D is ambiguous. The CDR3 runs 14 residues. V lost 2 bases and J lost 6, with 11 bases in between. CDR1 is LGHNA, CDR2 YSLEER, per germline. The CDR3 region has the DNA TGCGCCAGCAGCCAATCTCTAGATCTCAATGAGCAGTTCTTC. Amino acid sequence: CASSQSLDLNEQFF.

This CDR3 is CASSSGTGPYEQYF. The CDR3 DNA reads TGTGCCAGCAGTTCCGGGACAGGACCTTACGAGCAGTACTTC. The chain joins TRBV6-5 to TRBJ2-7, with 8 bases aligning to TRBD1. This CDR3 is built from 14 residues. Germline trimming cut 4 bases from V and 4 bases from J; bases unmatched to any gene: 6. Germline assignment: CDR1 MNHEY and CDR2 SVGAGI.

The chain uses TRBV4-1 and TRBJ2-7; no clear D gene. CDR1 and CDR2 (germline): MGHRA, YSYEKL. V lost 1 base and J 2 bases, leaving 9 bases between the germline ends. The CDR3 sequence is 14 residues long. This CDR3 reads CASSQGPTTYEQYF. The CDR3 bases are TGCGCCAGCAGCCAAGGCCCAACAACCTACGAGCAGTACTTC.

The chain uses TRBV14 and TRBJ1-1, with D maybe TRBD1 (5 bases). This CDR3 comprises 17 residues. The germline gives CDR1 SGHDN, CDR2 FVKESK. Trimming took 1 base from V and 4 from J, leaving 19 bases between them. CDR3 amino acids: CASSQVWDWPIFTEAFF. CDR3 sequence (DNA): TGTGCCAGCAGCCAAGTTTGGGACTGGCCGATTTTCACTGAAGCTTTCTTT.

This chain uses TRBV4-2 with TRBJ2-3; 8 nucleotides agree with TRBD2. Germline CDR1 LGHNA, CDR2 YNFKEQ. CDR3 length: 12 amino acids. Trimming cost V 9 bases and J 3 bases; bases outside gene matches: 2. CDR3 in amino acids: CASRGGTDTQYF. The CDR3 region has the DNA TGTGCCAGTCGGGGGGGGACAGATACGCAGTATTTT.